This TCR beta chain was sequenced during a study of T-cell memory formation after mild COVID-19. V shed 3 bases, J shed 9 bases, and the junction held 9 bases outside the gene matches. The CDR3 is 15 amino acids. Germline V gene lookup returns CDR1 LNHDA and CDR2 SQIVND (reference sequence). A remark on this clonotype: The target antigen is unknown.

Study-level points and caveats: Contracting CD4+ clones sat mainly in CM and EM; CD8+ in EMRA. A subset of responding clones appeared in pre-infection memory, suggesting cross-reactive memory joined.

After 5'RACE with constant-segment primers, TCR alpha and TCR beta cDNA libraries carrying sample barcodes and UMIs were obtained. One entry per CDR3 protein, called by TCRdb with MiXCR from the 5' RACE reads. The sample has about 470,000 distinct CDR3 sequences; around 25% are singletons. The origin of this receptor is an adult woman who had mild COVID-19 (a few samples of this study predate the infection). Cell type and time point are not known. The sequencing input was PBMCs or a T cell subset sorted from them (not recorded which). The rearrangement joins TRBV19 to TRBJ2-1; 9 bases agree with TRBD1. The CDR3 bases are TGTGCCAGTAGTATGACAAGTGACAGGGGGAGTGAGCAGTTCTTC. Translating it yields CASSMTSDRGSEQFF.